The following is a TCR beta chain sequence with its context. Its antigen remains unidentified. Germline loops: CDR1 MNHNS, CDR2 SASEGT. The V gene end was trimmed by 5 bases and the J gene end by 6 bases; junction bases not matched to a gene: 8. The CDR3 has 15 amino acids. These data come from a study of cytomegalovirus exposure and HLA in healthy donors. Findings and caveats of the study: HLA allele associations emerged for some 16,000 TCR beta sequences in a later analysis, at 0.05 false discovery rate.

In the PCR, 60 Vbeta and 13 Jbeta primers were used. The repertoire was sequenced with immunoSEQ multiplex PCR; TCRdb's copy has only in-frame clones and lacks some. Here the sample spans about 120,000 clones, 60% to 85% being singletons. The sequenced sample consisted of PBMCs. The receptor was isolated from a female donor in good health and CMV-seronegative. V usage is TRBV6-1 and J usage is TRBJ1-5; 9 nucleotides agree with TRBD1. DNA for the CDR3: TGTGCCAGCAGTCCACAGGGGGCGGTTAGTCAGCCCCAGCATTTT. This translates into CASSPQGAVSQPQHF.